The 21 T cell receptor beta chains below come from one sample, sequenced in a study of T cell clonotyping in hematopoietic cell transplantation. The repertoire was sequenced with immunoSEQ multiplex PCR; TCRdb's copy has only in-frame clones and lacks some. The sample records about 12,000 clones, over 75% being singletons. The sequenced sample was peripheral blood mononuclear cells. The receptors here all came from a man aged 25 to 45 in good health. Some clones in this sample may be carry-over from other donors' samples.

The CDR3 region has the DNA TGTGCCAGCAGCCGCAACCCCGGGGGAGAGACCCAGTACTTC. This sequence encodes CASSRNPGGETQYF. This chain uses TRBV11-2 with TRBJ2-5; D may be TRBD2 (6 bases). The germline CDR1 and CDR2 sequences are SGHAT and FQNNGV. V lost 5 bases and J lost 4, with 14 bases in between. The length of the CDR3 is 14 residues.

Only one count was recorded for this clone. The CDR3 is CAQALGTGGYEQYF. The DNA of the CDR3 is TGTGCCCAGGCGTTAGGGACAGGGGGTTACGAGCAGTACTTC. V gene TRBV30 combines with J gene TRBJ2-7, with 11 bases matching TRBD1. V lost 8 bases, J lost 4 bases, and 10 bases stayed unmatched. Germline V CDR1 and CDR2: GTSNPN, SVGIG (reference sequence). The CDR3 has 14 amino acids.

The gene calls are TRBV5-1 and TRBJ1-6, with no clear D. The CDR3 has 14 amino acids. The germline CDR1 and CDR2 sequences are SGHRS and YFSETQ. Deletions cut 5 bases from V and 6 bases from J, with 12 bases between. The CDR3 loop is CASSPQGTNSPLHF. CDR3 DNA sequence: TGCGCCAGCAGTCCCCAAGGCACTAATTCACCCCTCCACTTT. Using reference TRBV5-1 and TRBJ1-6 for the parts outside the CDR3, the full variable domain is KAGVTQTPRYLIKTRGQQVTLSCSPISGHRSVSWYQQTPGQGLQFLFEYFSETQRNKGNFPGRFSGRQFSNSRSEMNVSTLELGDSALYLCASSPQGTNSPLHFGNGTRLTVT.

The count of this clone is one. This sequence joins TRBV30 and TRBJ1-2; 9 nucleotides match TRBD1. CDR3 length equals 15 residues. The junction had 15 bases not matched to a gene; V was cut back by 5 bases and J by 8 bases. Germline V gene lookup returns CDR1 GTSNPN and CDR2 SVGIG (reference sequence). The CDR3 loop reads CAWVTPGTGKVGYTF. The DNA for the CDR3 is TGTGCCTGGGTGACCCCAGGGACAGGGAAAGTAGGCTACACCTTC.

This chain connects TRBV29-1 to TRBJ1-1, with 10 bases identical to TRBD1. The CDR3 consists of 14 residues. J was trimmed by 5 bases and V by 7 bases; bases with no gene match: 10. Germline CDR1 reads SQVTM; CDR2 reads ANQGSEA. CDR3 sequence: CSATDGTGVTEAFF. CDR3 DNA: TGCAGCGCGACGGACGGGACAGGGGTTACTGAAGCTTTCTTT.

The chain joins TRBV10-3 to TRBJ2-7; D could derive from TRBD1 or TRBD2 (5 bases each). V was clipped by 3 bases and J by 4 bases, with 10 bases between them. CDR1 is ENHRY and CDR2 is SYGVKD in the germline V gene. This CDR3 is built from 13 residues. The CDR3 loop is CAISDRDHYEQYF. The CDR3 DNA is TGTGCCATCAGTGACCGGGACCATTACGAGCAGTACTTC.

The rearrangement joins TRBV6-5 to TRBJ2-1; 8 nucleotides line up with TRBD1. Germline assignment: CDR1 MNHEY and CDR2 SVGAGI. This CDR3 region has 15 residues. With 2 bases clipped from V and 6 bases from J, the junction kept 6 bases outside the gene matches. CDR3 residues: CASSYVGQGSNEQFF. CDR3 nucleotides: TGTGCCAGCAGTTACGTAGGACAGGGTAGCAATGAGCAGTTCTTC.

This chain connects TRBV6-5 to TRBJ1-2, with D perhaps matching TRBD1 (6 bases). The CDR3 sequence is 14 residues long. CDR1 MNHEY and CDR2 SVGAGI come from the germline V gene. V lost 6 bases and J 5 bases, leaving 16 bases between the germline ends. CDR3: CASSLTDSPYGYTF. CDR3 sequence (DNA): TGTGCCAGCAGCCTGACGGACAGTCCATATGGCTACACCTTC.

This clone was counted a few times. This chain connects TRBV2 to TRBJ1-1; 7 nucleotides line up with TRBD1. This CDR3 has 13 amino acids. Germline-derived CDR1 and CDR2 are SNHLY and FYNNEI. Trimming at V came to 9 bases and at J to 11 bases, leaving 15 bases not matched to a gene. As DNA, the CDR3 is TGTGCCAGGGATTTAGGGACAGTCGCAGGCGCTTTCTTT. Amino acids: CARDLGTVAGAFF.

The rearrangement uses TRBV5-4 and TRBJ1-1, with a possible D match to TRBD1 (5 bases). V lost 4 bases to trimming and J lost 1 base, with 11 bases between them. The CDR3 has 14 residues. Germline CDR1 reads SGHNT; CDR2 reads YYREEE (reference sequence). The CDR3 nucleotides are TGTGCCAGCAGCACCACGACAGAGAACACTGAAGCTTTCTTT. Its protein product is CASSTTTENTEAFF.

The chain employs TRBV9 and TRBJ2-4; D possibly corresponds to TRBD1 (6 bases). The CDR3 runs 17 residues. With 0 bases removed from V and 3 bases from J, the gap between germline ends came to 16 bases. Germline V gene lookup returns CDR1 SGDLS and CDR2 YYNGEE. CDR3 nucleotide sequence: TGTGCCAGCAGCGTAGAGGGGGAACAGGGTGTCAAAAACATTCAGTACTTC. Its translation is CASSVEGEQGVKNIQYF.

V usage is TRBV6-5 and J usage is TRBJ2-7; tentatively, D is TRBD1 (6 bases). This CDR3 is built from 15 residues. Trimming took off 6 bases at V and 5 bases at J, with 20 bases between the two ends. The germline CDR1 and CDR2 sequences are MNHEY and SVGAGI. The CDR3 nucleotides are TGTGCCAGCAGCCGCACCGGGACAACAAGCCACGAGCAGTACTTC. This codes for CASSRTGTTSHEQYF.

This chain links TRBV5-6 with TRBJ1-1, with D possibly matching TRBD1 (6 bases). From germline, CDR1 is SGHDT and CDR2 YYEEEE. This CDR3 comprises 16 residues. Trimming shortened V by 2 bases and J by 4 bases, and 18 bases separated the two germline ends. The CDR3 region is CASSFRDARGSTEAFF. As DNA, the CDR3 is TGTGCCAGCAGCTTCCGGGACGCCAGGGGCAGCACTGAAGCTTTCTTT.

The chain is built from TRBV6-1 and TRBJ2-7; tentatively, D is TRBD1 (5 bases). The germline V gene has CDR1 MNHNS and CDR2 SASEGT. CDR3 length: 16 amino acids. V was clipped by 0 bases and J by 1 base, with 13 bases between them. Written as DNA, the CDR3 is TGTGCCAGCAGTGAAGCTCCGGTCCAGGGATCCTACGAGCAGTACTTC. Translating gives CASSEAPVQGSYEQYF.

The V gene is TRBV7-8, the J gene TRBJ1-2; no clear D. The CDR3 is made up of 12 amino acids. From germline, CDR1 is SGHVS and CDR2 FQNEAQ. The ends were cut back, 5 bases at V and 2 bases at J, with 6 bases in the middle. The CDR3 spells CASSAANYGYTF. In nucleotides, the CDR3 is TGTGCCAGCAGCGCGGCGAACTATGGCTACACCTTC.

The J gene is TRBJ1-1, the V gene TRBV7-8; 7 bases agree with TRBD1. The trim removed 2 bases at V and 1 base at J, leaving 13 bases unmatched. CDR1 and CDR2 from the germline V gene are SGHVS and FQNEAQ. This CDR3 contains 18 residues. CDR3 amino acids: CASSLLGGDSLKNTEAFF. DNA of the CDR3: TGTGCCAGCAGCTTATTAGGAGGGGACAGCTTGAAGAACACTGAAGCTTTCTTT.

J is TRBJ1-2 and V is TRBV18; no clear D gene. Germline V CDR1 and CDR2: KGHSH, LQKENI. This CDR3 contains 14 residues. The V and J ends lost 3 bases and 6 bases respectively, with 14 bases between them. CDR3 sequence reads: CASSPGFPGNGYTF. CDR3 nucleotides: TGTGCCAGCTCACCGGGCTTCCCAGGAAATGGCTACACCTTC.

The genes are TRBV29-1 and TRBJ2-7; D unresolved. The CDR3 covers 13 residues. Germline V gives CDR1 SQVTM, CDR2 ANQGSEA. Trimming shortened V by 6 bases and J by 7 bases, and 19 bases separated the two germline ends. The CDR3 here is CSVERHSSGEQYF. CDR3 coding DNA: TGCAGCGTCGAAAGACACTCGTCCGGGGAGCAGTACTTC.

This clone came up once. The genes are TRBV10-3 and TRBJ2-7; the match to TRBD1 covers 7 bases. The CDR3 is 16 amino acids. V lost 6 bases to trimming and J lost 4 bases; unmatched junction nucleotides: 15. Germline V gene data show CDR1 as ENHRY and CDR2 as SYGVKD. In nucleotides, the CDR3 is TGTGCCATCAGAAGGACTCCACAGGGGTACGGTTACGAGCAGTACTTC. Protein sequence: CAIRRTPQGYGYEQYF.

The chain links TRBV30 to TRBJ1-5; D remains ambiguous. The CDR3 consists of 13 residues. V lost 4 bases and J 0 bases, leaving 7 bases between the germline ends. Germline V gives CDR1 GTSNPN, CDR2 SVGIG (reference sequence). CDR3 DNA sequence: TGTGCCTGGAACACAGATAGCAATCAGCCCCAGCATTTT. Protein product: CAWNTDSNQPQHF.

The V call is TRBV9, the J call TRBJ2-1, with D perhaps TRBD2 (6 bases). Germline CDR1 and CDR2: SGDLS and YYNGEE. There are 16 residues in the CDR3. V gave up 4 bases and J gave up 2 bases, with 16 bases separating them. The CDR3 sequence is CASSRTTLEAYNEQFF. The CDR3 region has the DNA TGTGCCAGCAGCCGGACTACTCTGGAGGCCTACAATGAGCAGTTCTTC.